This TCR beta chain appears in the sequencing data of a study of response to subunit inactivated influenza vaccine (dated by TCRdb to 2016 to 2019). A note on the overall study: Deep quantitative profiling of the T cell receptor repertoire was used in the study to follow responses to a trivalent subunit inactivated influenza vaccine.

Spanning cysteine to phenylalanine, the CDR3 consists of 12 amino acids. Only the CDR3 region is kept as DNA, spanning 36 bases read in frame from base 1. The germline V gene encodes CDR1 ENHRY and CDR2 SYGVKD. V gives up 2 bases and J gives up 7 bases, and the segment between their germline ends measures 6 bases. What the research found in general, with its limitations: It was suggested by the authors that each seasonal influenza vaccination may recruit only a limited number of new T cells.

Libraries were prepared through RT-PCR. The sequencer was an Illumina HiSeq 2500. The public reads were quality trimmed at Q25 with fastp and then assembled into clones with MiXCR by TCRdb, keeping productive beta chains. Every CDR3 protein is listed once, alongside the most common genes and DNA of its rows. The sample profile shows approximately 500,000 distinct CDR3 sequences; about an eighth of them were found once. Jointly, the top ten make up over 10% of the sample. The label giving this sample's time point can be read as: approximately 40 days after influenza vaccine administration. This clonotype occurred many times. No antigen is known for it. Per-base quality was not reported, and no clone a single base away is much larger than it.

Specimen: PBMCs from blood, collected roughly 45 days after vaccination. The chain is assembled from TRBV10-3 and TRBJ2-4; no D gene is confidently identified. The TCR was taken from a man aged 45-65 years who received an inactivated influenza vaccine. Donor details come from another sample of the same person, matched by shared clones. The DNA reads TGTGCCATCAGTGAGAACGCCAACATTCAGTACTTC. Its translation is CAISENANIQYF.